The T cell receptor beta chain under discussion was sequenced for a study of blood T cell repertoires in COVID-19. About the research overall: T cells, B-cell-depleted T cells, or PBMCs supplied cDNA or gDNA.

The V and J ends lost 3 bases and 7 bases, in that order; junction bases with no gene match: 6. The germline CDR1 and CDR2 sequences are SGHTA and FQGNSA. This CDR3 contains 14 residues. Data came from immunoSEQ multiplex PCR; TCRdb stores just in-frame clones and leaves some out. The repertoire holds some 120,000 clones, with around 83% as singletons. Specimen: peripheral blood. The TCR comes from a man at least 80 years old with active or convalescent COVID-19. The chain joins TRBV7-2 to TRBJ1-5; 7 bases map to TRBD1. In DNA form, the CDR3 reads TGTGCCAGCAGCTTCAACAGGGGAGGCCAGCCCCAGCATTTT. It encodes CASSFNRGGQPQHF.